Following are 31 T cell receptor beta chains from one sample sequenced in a study of patients and donors after allogeneic stem cell transplantation (dated by TCRdb to the early 2020s). Receptor amplification or capture employed RT-PCR. The instrument was a NextSeq 550. The public reads were reanalyzed by TCRdb: fastp trimming at Q25, MiXCR alignment, in-frame beta chains only. Rows with a matching CDR3 protein are joined into one entry that keeps the most common DNA and genes. The table for this sample lists about a million distinct CDR3 sequences; more than 15% of them were counted only once. The ten largest clones add up to 5.5% to 6.5% of the sample. The sequenced material came from blood, either unsorted or a sorted T cell fraction (not recorded which). The source is a human donor who was either an allogeneic HSCT recipient or a stem cell or donor lymphocyte infusion donor (not recorded which). It is not recorded whose cells these are; they may come from a transplant donor.

V and J are TRBV6-2 or TRBV6-3 and TRBJ2-3, with TRBD1 identical over 10 bases. Per germline, CDR1 MNHEY and CDR2 SVGEGT. This CDR3 has 16 residues. The V gene end was trimmed by 5 bases and the J gene end by 1 base; junction bases not matched to a gene: 6. CDR3 amino acids: CASSTTGGAGTDTQYF. CDR3 in DNA: TGTGCCAGCAGTACGACAGGGGGCGCGGGCACAGATACGCAGTATTTT.

This clonotype was detected only a few times. J is TRBJ1-5 and V is TRBV20-1; D is possibly TRBD1 (5 bases). Trimming pared 0 bases from V and 1 base from J, leaving 16 bases between. CDR1 is DFQATT and CDR2 is SNEGSKA in the germline V gene (reference sequence). The CDR3 covers 17 residues. The CDR3 sequence is CSAREALGAKSNQPQHF. DNA for the CDR3: TGCAGTGCTAGAGAGGCCCTCGGGGCGAAAAGCAATCAGCCCCAGCATTTT.

The rearrangement links TRBV27 to TRBJ2-6, with D unresolved. The CDR3 extends over 16 amino acids. Trimming took off 4 bases at V and 4 bases at J, with 14 bases between the two ends. The germline V gene encodes CDR1 MNHEY and CDR2 SMNVEV (reference sequence). Here the CDR3 reads CASSSPEGYGANVLTF. CDR3 nucleotide sequence: TGTGCCAGCAGTTCCCCTGAAGGGTACGGGGCCAACGTCCTGACTTTC.

This clonotype was seen more than once but under ten times. The V call is TRBV7-9, the J call TRBJ1-2; weak D call: TRBD1 (5 bases). V was cut by 1 base and J by 4 bases, with 16 bases left in between. Per germline, CDR1 SEHNR and CDR2 FQNEAQ (reference sequence). The CDR3 is 16 amino acids. The CDR3 loop is CASSLGGTPLIYGYTF. The DNA for the CDR3 is TGTGCCAGCAGCTTAGGAGGGACCCCGCTTATCTATGGCTACACCTTC.

The V call is TRBV5-6, the J call TRBJ2-5; D call uncertain. Germline-derived CDR1 and CDR2 are SGHDT and YYEEEE. V gave up 4 bases and J gave up 3 bases, with 10 bases separating them. The CDR3 is 13 amino acids. The CDR3 reads CASSLTAKETQYF. CDR3 in DNA: TGTGCCAGCAGCCTCACAGCGAAAGAGACCCAGTACTTC.

The chain uses TRBV2 and TRBJ2-3; 7 bases map to TRBD2. In germline, CDR1 is SNHLY, CDR2 FYNNEI. V was clipped by 9 bases and J by 4 bases; unmatched bases: 10. The length of the CDR3 is 14 residues. The CDR3: CASHGASGPDTQYF. The CDR3, as DNA: TGTGCCAGTCACGGGGCTAGCGGACCAGATACGCAGTATTTT. The whole variable domain, filled in from reference TRBV2 and TRBJ2-3, reads EPEVTQTPSHQVTQMGQEVILRCVPISNHLYFYWYRQILGQKVEFLVSFYNNEISEKSEIFDDQFSVERPDGSNFTLKIRSTKLEDSAMYFCASHGASGPDTQYFGPGTRLTVL.

This clonotype was seen a few times. The rearrangement links TRBV7-3 to TRBJ2-3, with TRBD2 matching 10 bases. This CDR3 contains 16 residues. Looked up from germline, CDR1 is SGHTA and CDR2 is FQGTGA. Germline trimming cut 5 bases from V and 2 bases from J; bases unmatched to any gene: 7. CDR3 protein: CASSPGLAAYTDTQYF. CDR3 bases: TGTGCCAGCAGCCCCGGACTAGCGGCTTACACAGATACGCAGTATTTT.

This clonotype was picked up many times. The chain is built from TRBV5-1 and TRBJ2-1, with a possible D match to TRBD1 (5 bases). CDR3 length: 13 amino acids. The V gene's germline CDR1 is SGHRS and CDR2 YFSETQ. V lost 2 bases and J 7 bases, leaving 10 bases between the germline ends. CDR3 in DNA: TGCGCCAGCAGCTTCGCAGGGCTTAATGAGCAGTTCTTC. It codes for CASSFAGLNEQFF.

The chain links TRBV30 to TRBJ1-6; no clear D gene. V dropped 1 base and J dropped 7 bases, with 8 bases sitting between them. This CDR3 contains 13 residues. Per the germline V gene, CDR1 is GTSNPN and CDR2 is SVGIG (reference sequence). CDR3 loop: CAWSDGMNSPLHF. In nucleotides, the CDR3 is TGTGCCTGGAGTGACGGGATGAATTCACCCCTCCACTTT.

V usage is TRBV20-1 and J usage is TRBJ2-1; the match to TRBD1 covers 8 bases. This CDR3 has 13 residues. Germline lookup yields CDR1 DFQATT and CDR2 SNEGSKA (reference sequence). The junction had 6 bases not matched to a gene; V was cut back by 1 base and J by 10 bases. CDR3: CSARGQGSWEQFF. In nucleotides, the CDR3 is TGCAGTGCTAGAGGACAGGGGAGTTGGGAGCAGTTCTTC.

This clonotype was observed a handful of times. The V call is TRBV24-1, the J call TRBJ2-1; TRBD2 aligns across 11 bases. Germline trimming cut 9 bases from V and 8 bases from J; bases unmatched to any gene: 8. The CDR3 extends over 14 amino acids. The germline gives CDR1 KGHDR, CDR2 SFDVKD. CDR3 in DNA: TGTGCCACCCAAACTAGCGGGGGAGGCGATGAGCAGTTCTTC. Encoded protein: CATQTSGGGDEQFF.

This clonotype appeared a few times. V and J are TRBV2 and TRBJ2-1, with 10 bases lining up with TRBD2. V trimming: 8 bases; J trimming: 10 bases; junction bases outside the gene matches: 8. The CDR3 spans 13 residues. Germline-derived CDR1 and CDR2 are SNHLY and FYNNEI. The CDR3 DNA sequence: TGTGCCAGCCACGGAGGACTAGCGGCCGAGCAGTTCTTC. It translates to CASHGGLAAEQFF.

This clonotype was detected a few times. V usage is TRBV4-3 and J usage is TRBJ1-6; D not certain. CDR3 length: 17 residues. Trimming pared 0 bases from V and 14 bases from J, leaving 23 bases between. Germline V lookup: CDR1 LGHNA, CDR2 YSLEER. The CDR3 loop is CASSQETVGLASPALHF. CDR3 in DNA: TGCGCCAGCAGCCAAGAAACCGTTGGGTTAGCCTCACCGGCCCTCCACTTT.

This clonotype was seen at least ten times. CDR3 protein: CASSLPLGIGNTIYF. For the CDR3, the DNA is TGTGCCAGCAGTTTGCCGCTAGGTATTGGAAACACCATATATTTT. The rearrangement joins TRBV12-3 or TRBV12-4 to TRBJ1-3, with no clear D. V gave up 3 bases and J gave up 3 bases, with 12 bases separating them. This CDR3 region has 15 residues.

CDR3 residues: CASSYTSGGSGYTF. The CDR3 coding sequence is TGTGCCAGCAGTTACACAAGCGGGGGGTCTGGCTACACCTTC. The chain employs TRBV6-5 and TRBJ1-2, with a possible D match to TRBD1 (5 bases). The V end was cut by 2 bases, the J end by 7 bases, with 14 bases between. CDR3 size: 14 residues. Germline lookup yields CDR1 MNHEY and CDR2 SVGAGI.

This chain links TRBV6-1 with TRBJ2-2, with 7 nucleotides matching TRBD2. The V and J ends lost 5 bases and 7 bases, in that order; junction bases with no gene match: 10. The CDR3 spans 15 residues. Germline lookup yields CDR1 MNHNS and CDR2 SASEGT. The CDR3 region has the DNA TGTGCCAGCAGTCCCCTGGCGGGAGCGGGCGGGGAGCTGTTTTTT. Translation: CASSPLAGAGGELFF.

This sequence joins TRBV3-1 and TRBJ2-7, with unresolved D. Trimming took 2 bases from V and 3 from J, leaving 17 bases between them. Germline V gene sequence: CDR1 LGHDT, CDR2 YNNKEL (reference sequence). This CDR3 spans 16 amino acids. CDR3 nucleotides: TGTGCCAGCAGCCAACTCCCGGCGCGTGCTTACTACGAGCAGTACTTC. Protein product: CASSQLPARAYYEQYF.

In its sample, this clonotype was seen a few times. The rearrangement joins TRBV11-2 to TRBJ2-5, with 10 positions matching TRBD1. Germline V gene data show CDR1 as SGHAT and CDR2 as FQNNGV. The CDR3 covers 17 residues. V was pared by 1 base and J by 8 bases, with 13 bases of the junction left unmatched. The CDR3 spells CASSLVRVRDRGKTQYF. CDR3 in DNA: TGTGCCAGCAGCTTAGTAAGGGTGCGGGACAGGGGAAAAACCCAGTACTTC.

This chain uses TRBV12-3 or TRBV12-4 with TRBJ1-6, with 8 bases aligning to TRBD1. V lost 6 bases, J lost 5 bases, and 15 bases stayed unmatched. The CDR3 runs to 18 residues. CDR3 sequence reads: CASSWTGFGLSDNSPLHF. In nucleotides, the CDR3 is TGTGCCAGCAGCTGGACAGGGTTCGGCCTTAGTGATAATTCACCCCTCCACTTT.

This clonotype was recorded a few times. The chain uses TRBV7-6 and TRBJ1-2; tentative D call: TRBD1 (5 bases). Trimming took 3 bases from V and 7 from J, leaving 12 bases between them. This CDR3 region has 13 residues. In germline, CDR1 is SGHVS, CDR2 FNYEAQ. CDR3 DNA sequence: TGTGCCAGCAGCTTTGGGAGGGGATTTGGCTACACCTTC. Translating it yields CASSFGRGFGYTF.

This clonotype has a handful of counts. The chain has TRBV12-3 or TRBV12-4 and TRBJ1-2; 7 bases line up with TRBD1. This CDR3 has 15 amino acids. The V segment lost 7 bases and the J segment 6 bases; nucleotides outside the gene matches: 14. The DNA of the CDR3 is TGTGCCAGCACCATAGACAGGGACGGTGTGGATGGCTACACCTTC. Amino acids: CASTIDRDGVDGYTF.

The sample holds a few counts of this clonotype. This chain links TRBV6-2 or TRBV6-3 with TRBJ2-3; perhaps TRBD2 as D (5 bases). The germline V and J ends were trimmed by 5 bases and 8 bases, with 14 bases remaining between them. The CDR3 is 13 amino acids. Germline-derived CDR1 and CDR2 are MNHEY and SVGEGT. CDR3 in amino acids: CASSERATLTQYF. The CDR3 nucleotides are TGTGCCAGCAGTGAGAGGGCTACCCTTACGCAGTATTTT.

The V and J genes are TRBV12-3 or TRBV12-4 and TRBJ1-1; 10 bases line up with TRBD1. CDR3 length equals 17 residues. V dropped 5 bases and J dropped 8; count of bases not matched to a gene: 17. CDR3 in amino acids: CASSAGTGVALGVEAFF. CDR3 bases: TGTGCCAGCAGTGCAGGGACAGGGGTAGCCTTAGGCGTAGAAGCTTTCTTT.

This clonotype showed up just a few times. The chain combines TRBV5-1 with TRBJ1-1; D is unclear. Per germline, CDR1 SGHRS and CDR2 YFSETQ. The CDR3 has 15 amino acids. The V end lost 1 base, the J end lost 1 base, and 11 bases lay between the germline ends. CDR3 DNA: TGCGCCAGCAGCTTGATGCGGTTCAGGAACACTGAAGCTTTCTTT. It translates to CASSLMRFRNTEAFF.

This clonotype was recorded once. The CDR3 here is CSANPPKGQKNTGELFF. Here the CDR3 DNA reads TGCAGTGCAAATCCCCCCAAAGGACAGAAGAACACCGGGGAGCTGTTTTTT. The gene calls are TRBV20-1 and TRBJ2-2; a possible D gene is TRBD1 (6 bases). The CDR3 length is 17 residues. Germline assignment: CDR1 DFQATT and CDR2 SNEGSKA (reference sequence). Between the trimmed V and J ends, which lost 6 bases and 1 base, there was a span of 21 bases.

This clonotype was counted a few times. The chain employs TRBV19 and TRBJ1-1, with D maybe TRBD1 (5 bases). Germline CDR1 LNHDA, CDR2 SQIVND (reference sequence). The V and J ends lost 3 bases and 0 bases respectively, with 8 bases between them. The CDR3 covers 14 residues. Written as DNA, the CDR3 is TGTGCCAGTAGTATGGAGGGGATGAACACTGAAGCTTTCTTT. Protein sequence: CASSMEGMNTEAFF.

This clonotype was detected only a few times. CDR3 loop: CASSDTSGTQETQYF. As DNA, the CDR3 is TGCGCCAGCAGCGACACTAGCGGGACGCAAGAGACCCAGTACTTC. V is TRBV5-1 and J is TRBJ2-5; 10 positions agree with TRBD2. The J segment lost 2 bases and the V segment lost 4 bases, leaving 5 bases of the junction unmatched. The CDR3 is made up of 15 amino acids. CDR1 is SGHRS, CDR2 YFSETQ, per germline. Combining the CDR3 with reference TRBV5-1 and TRBJ2-5 gives the whole variable domain KAGVTQTPRYLIKTRGQQVTLSCSPISGHRSVSWYQQTPGQGLQFLFEYFSETQRNKGNFPGRFSGRQFSNSRSEMNVSTLELGDSALYLCASSDTSGTQETQYFGPGTRLLVL.

This clonotype was recorded a few times. The chain carries TRBV4-3 and TRBJ2-1, with 7 bases that match TRBD2. The CDR3 loop spans 14 amino acids. Per germline, CDR1 LGHNA and CDR2 YSLEER. V gave up 5 bases and J gave up 8 bases; unmatched junction bases: 9. The CDR3 sequence is CASSKGLGRDEQFF. The CDR3 region has the DNA TGCGCCAGCAGCAAGGGCTTGGGGAGGGATGAGCAGTTCTTC.

V usage is TRBV24-1 and J usage is TRBJ2-3; tentative D call: TRBD1 (5 bases). The CDR3 extends over 17 amino acids. The V gene lost 0 bases and the J gene lost 5 bases, with 17 bases spanning the gap. Germline V lookup: CDR1 KGHDR, CDR2 SFDVKD. CDR3 residues: CATSDLRGRDKGDTQYF. CDR3 DNA: TGTGCCACCAGTGATTTGAGGGGCAGGGATAAGGGAGATACGCAGTATTTT.

The sample holds a few counts of this clonotype. The V and J genes are TRBV6-2 or TRBV6-3 and TRBJ1-2; tentative D call: TRBD1 (5 bases). Germline V gene sequence: CDR1 MNHEY, CDR2 SVGEGT. The CDR3 is 17 amino acids. V was shortened by 2 bases and J by 3 bases, with 19 bases between the two germline ends. CDR3 nucleotides: TGTGCCAGCAGTTACGACGGCGCAGGGTTACCCTACTATGGCTACACCTTC. Residues: CASSYDGAGLPYYGYTF.

J is TRBJ1-6 and V is TRBV4-1; D remains ambiguous. Trimming pared 0 bases from V and 1 base from J, leaving 10 bases between. Germline V lookup: CDR1 MGHRA, CDR2 YSYEKL. The CDR3 runs 17 residues. CDR3 protein: CASSQDRRTSYNSPLHF. CDR3 DNA: TGCGCCAGCAGCCAAGATCGTCGGACGTCCTATAATTCACCCCTCCACTTT.